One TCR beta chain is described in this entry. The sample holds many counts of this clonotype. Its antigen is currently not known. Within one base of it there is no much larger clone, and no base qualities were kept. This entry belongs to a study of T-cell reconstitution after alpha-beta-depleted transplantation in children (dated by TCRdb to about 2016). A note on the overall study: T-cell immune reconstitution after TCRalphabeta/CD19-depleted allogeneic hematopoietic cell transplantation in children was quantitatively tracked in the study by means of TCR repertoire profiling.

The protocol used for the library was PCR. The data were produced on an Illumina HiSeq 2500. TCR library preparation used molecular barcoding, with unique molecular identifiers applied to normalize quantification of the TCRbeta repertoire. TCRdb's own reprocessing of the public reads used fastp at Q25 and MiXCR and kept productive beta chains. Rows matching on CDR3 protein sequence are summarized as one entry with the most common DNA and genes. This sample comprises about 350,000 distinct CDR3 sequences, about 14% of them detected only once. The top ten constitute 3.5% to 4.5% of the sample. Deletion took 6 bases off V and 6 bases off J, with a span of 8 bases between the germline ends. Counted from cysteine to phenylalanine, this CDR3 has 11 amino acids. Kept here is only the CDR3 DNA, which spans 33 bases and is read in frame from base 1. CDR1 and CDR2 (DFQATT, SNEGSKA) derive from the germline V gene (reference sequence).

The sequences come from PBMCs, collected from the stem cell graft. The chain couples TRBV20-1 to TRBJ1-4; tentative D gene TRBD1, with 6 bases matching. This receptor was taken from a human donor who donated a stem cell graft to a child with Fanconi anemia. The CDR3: CSAWTDEKLFF. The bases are TGCAGTGCCTGGACAGATGAAAAACTGTTTTTT.